Listed here are 15 T cell receptor beta chains from one sample, sequenced in a study of graft-versus-host responses after intestinal transplantation. Some clones are missing from TCRdb's copy, which holds only in-frame ones; the method was immunoSEQ multiplex PCR. The data contain 35,000 to 45,000 clones, roughly nine tenths of them singletons. The source material was PBMCs, sampled 524 days after transplant. The receptors shown here come from a human patient who received an intestinal transplant, so some T cells may come from the graft donor.

The gene calls are TRBV19 and TRBJ1-1; D is unresolved. This CDR3 is 13 amino acids long. Germline loops: CDR1 LNHDA, CDR2 SQIVND (reference sequence). The V end was cut by 7 bases, the J end by 0 bases, with 9 bases between. This CDR3 is CASKTAMNTEAFF. The CDR3 DNA follows: TGTGCCAGTAAGACGGCCATGAACACTGAAGCTTTCTTT.

CDR3 protein: CASSYVDSAAGQAFF. The CDR3 DNA follows: TGTGCCAGCAGTTACGTCGACAGTGCCGCGGGTCAAGCTTTCTTT. The chain links TRBV6-5 to TRBJ1-1; D possibly corresponds to TRBD1 (5 bases). Germline CDR1 and CDR2: MNHEY and SVGAGI. This CDR3 has 15 residues. Trimming cost V 2 bases and J 9 bases, with 19 bases left between them.

The chain couples TRBV18 to TRBJ2-2, with 7 bases matching TRBD1. J lost 6 bases, V lost 2 bases, and 3 bases had no gene match. The germline V gene encodes CDR1 KGHSH and CDR2 LQKENI. The CDR3 sequence is 14 residues long. CDR3 nucleotides: TGTGCCAGCTCACCAGGGCAGGGGGCCGGGGAGCTGTTTTTT. Translated: CASSPGQGAGELFF.

J is TRBJ2-1 and V is TRBV6-1; 14 bases line up with TRBD2. V was pared by 4 bases and J by 10 bases, with 9 bases of the junction left unmatched. Germline V lookup: CDR1 MNHNS, CDR2 SASEGT. The CDR3 sequence is 16 residues long. In DNA, the CDR3 is TGTGCCAGCAGTGTGACCGGGACTAGCGGGAGCCGGGAGCAGTTCTTC. It translates to CASSVTGTSGSREQFF.

This clone was seen a handful of times. A junction boundary mismatches the germline segment, possibly from a read error. The rearrangement links TRBV28 to TRBJ2-7, with D perhaps being TRBD1 or TRBD2 (7 bases each). The CDR3 is 14 amino acids. In germline, CDR1 is MDHEN, CDR2 SYDVKM. The CDR3 region is CASRGGLSSYEQYF. Here the CDR3 DNA reads TGTGCGAGCAGGGGGGGCCTTTCGTCCTACGAGCAGTACTTC.

V is TRBV7-2 and J is TRBJ1-2, with D possibly TRBD1 on 6 matching bases. The germline CDR1 and CDR2 sequences are SGHTA and FQGNSA. The CDR3 runs 13 residues. Trimming left V 4 bases short and J 8 bases short, with 14 bases between. Written as DNA, the CDR3 is TGTGCCAGCAGCTCCCGGGACATGTCAGGCTACACCTTC. This sequence encodes CASSSRDMSGYTF.

This clone was picked up one time. The sample has other DNA sequences that encode this CDR3 too. The chain recombines TRBV7-3 with TRBJ1-1, with 7 bases fitting TRBD1. Trimming took 0 bases from V and 10 from J; bases not matched to a gene: 5. The germline V gene encodes CDR1 SGHTA and CDR2 FQGTGA. The CDR3 runs to 13 residues. The CDR3 DNA reads TGTGCCAGCAGCTTAACACTACAGGGGACAGCTTTCTTT. Residues: CASSLTLQGTAFF. The complete variable domain, with remaining parts taken from reference TRBV7-3 and TRBJ1-1, reads GAGVSQTPSNKVTEKGKYVELRCDPISGHTALYWYRQSLGQGPEFLIYFQGTGAADDSGLPNDRFFAVRPEGSVSTLKIQRTERGDSAVYLCASSLTLQGTAFFGQGTRLTVV.

The V call is TRBV5-1, the J call TRBJ2-5; 9 bases are a match to TRBD2. From germline, CDR1 is SGHRS and CDR2 YFSETQ. V shed 2 bases, J shed 5 bases, and the junction held 10 bases outside the gene matches. This CDR3 comprises 16 residues. CDR3 nucleotide sequence: TGCGCCAGCAGCTTCACGGAAGCGGGAGGTGGGGAGACCCAGTACTTC. Encoded protein: CASSFTEAGGGETQYF.

The rearrangement links TRBV7-9 to TRBJ1-1, with unresolved D. V was trimmed by 2 bases and J by 11 bases, leaving 12 bases between them. This CDR3 has 12 residues. Germline-derived CDR1 and CDR2 are SEHNR and FQNEAQ (reference sequence). CDR3 nucleotides: TGTGCCAGCAGCTTATTCCAGCAGGCGGCTTTCTTT. This gives the protein CASSLFQQAAFF. Using reference TRBV7-9 and TRBJ1-1 for the parts outside the CDR3, the full variable domain is DTGVSQNPRHKITKRGQNVTFRCDPISEHNRLYWYRQTLGQGPEFLTYFQNEAQLEKSRLLSDRFSAERPKGSFSTLEIQRTEQGDSAMYLCASSLFQQAAFFGQGTRLTVV.

The chain recombines TRBV11-2 with TRBJ2-1, with TRBD2 matching 9 bases. Germline V gene sequence: CDR1 SGHAT, CDR2 FQNNGV. This CDR3 contains 15 residues. V was pared by 3 bases and J by 3 bases, with 3 bases of the junction left unmatched. Written as DNA, the CDR3 is TGTGCCAGCAGCTTTGCGGGAGGGGACTACAATGAGCAGTTCTTC. This gives the protein CASSFAGGDYNEQFF.

In this sample, this clone turned up once. The gene calls are TRBV9 and TRBJ1-2; D perhaps matches TRBD1 (5 bases). CDR1 SGDLS and CDR2 YYNGEE come from the germline V gene. With 0 bases removed from V and 9 bases from J, the gap between germline ends came to 12 bases. The CDR3 is made up of 13 amino acids. CDR3 amino acids: CASSVEGTSRYTF. The CDR3 bases are TGTGCCAGCAGCGTAGAAGGGACGTCTCGCTACACCTTC.

This clone was recorded once. This chain joins TRBV27 and TRBJ1-1; the D gene is possibly TRBD1 (5 bases). Germline CDR1 is MNHEY and CDR2 is SMNVEV (reference sequence). The CDR3 length is 16 residues. Trimming removed 7 bases from V and 3 bases from J, with 21 bases in between. The CDR3 DNA reads as TGTGCCAGCACCTCATCCTTCAGGGTACGGTACACTGAAGCTTTCTTT. Its protein is CASTSSFRVRYTEAFF.

The chain couples TRBV18 to TRBJ2-7, with a tentative D call TRBD2 (5 bases). In germline, CDR1 is KGHSH, CDR2 LQKENI. Trimming removed 2 bases at V and 6 bases at J, with 11 bases between. CDR3 length: 13 residues. This CDR3 reads CASSPVEGGEQYF. CDR3 nucleotide sequence: TGTGCCAGCTCACCAGTCGAGGGTGGCGAGCAGTACTTC. Full variable domain (outside the CDR3, taken from reference TRBV18 and TRBJ2-7): NAGVMQNPRHLVRRRGQEARLRCSPMKGHSHVYWYRQLPEEGLKFMVYLQKENIIDESGMPKERFSAEFPKEGPSILRIQQVVRGDSAAYFCASSPVEGGEQYFGPGTRLTVT.

CDR3 residues: CASSPRDRDTDTQYF. As DNA, the CDR3 is TGTGCCAGCAGCCCCCGGGACCGGGACACAGATACGCAGTATTTT. This chain uses TRBV7-9 with TRBJ2-3; the D gene could be TRBD1 or TRBD2 (5 bases each). Per germline, CDR1 SEHNR and CDR2 FQNEAQ (reference sequence). V dropped 5 bases and J dropped 2 bases, with 14 bases sitting between them. CDR3 length equals 15 residues.

The chain carries TRBV5-6 and TRBJ2-1; 13 bases are shared with TRBD2. CDR3 length: 14 amino acids. Losses at the gene ends were 3 bases for V and 8 bases for J; bases not matched to a gene: 2. Germline assignment: CDR1 SGHDT and CDR2 YYEEEE. This chain's CDR3 is CASSWGTSGDEQFF. In nucleotides, the CDR3 is TGTGCCAGCAGCTGGGGGACTAGCGGGGATGAGCAGTTCTTC. Using reference TRBV5-6 and TRBJ2-1 for the parts outside the CDR3, the full variable domain is DAGVTQSPTHLIKTRGQQVTLRCSPKSGHDTVSWYQQALGQGPQFIFQYYEEEERQRGNFPDRFSGHQFPNYSSELNVNALLLGDSALYLCASSWGTSGDEQFFGPGTRLTVL.